This T cell receptor beta chain is drawn from a study of CD8 T cells in Susac syndrome. The T cells that were sequenced for TCR beta were CD8+ and CD4+ cells from blood. Through negative isolation, CD4+ and CD8+ T cells were obtained, while TEMRA cells were enriched using FACS. About 0.45 to 1 ug RNA was reverse transcribed with random hexamers. With immunoSEQ multiplex PCR, TCR beta CDR3 was amplified across 54 Vbeta and 13 Jbeta. TCRdb itself ran the immunoSEQ multiplex PCR reads through MiXCR, one entry per CDR3 protein. The sample consists of 300,000 or so distinct CDR3 sequences, 90% to 95% of them appearing once. The sequencing sample was made of CD4+ T cells from PBMCs. The sequence derives from a human donor with multiple sclerosis.

CDR3 coding DNA: TGTGCCAGCAGCTTAAGCCTCGGGCGCCTAGAATCCTACGAGCAGTACTTC. It specifies CASSLSLGRLESYEQYF. J is TRBJ2-7 and V is TRBV13; D gene unclear. V lost 2 bases and J 1 base, leaving 18 bases between the germline ends. Germline values: CDR1 PRHDT, CDR2 FYEKMQ (reference sequence). CDR3 length: 17 residues.